The T cell receptor (beta chain) described here comes from a study of blood T cells in healthy people across ages. The germline gives CDR1 SGHRS, CDR2 YFSETQ. The length of the CDR3 is 15 residues. Per sample, extraction of total RNA gave at least 5.5 micrograms in every case. It was with a sample-barcoded 5' primer and a J-beta primer mix that a second PCR of about 6 to 11 cycles was run. A template-switch adaptor containing 12 random nucleotides labeled each cDNA molecule. Each CDR3 protein is one row after TCRdb ran MiXCR on the 5' RACE reads. The sample lists 500,000 to 650,000 distinct CDR3 sequences, about 26% occurring once. The sample also formed part of further work on T cells of mothers and their children. As that report states: Each donor was one of three healthy Caucasian mothers or one of their six children. Unrelated pairs and related pairs have their TCR recombination output shaped similarly by thymic selection.

This sequence was found in a boy between 2 and 10 years old in good health. This rearrangement joins TRBV5-1 to TRBJ2-5; TRBD1 aligns across 7 bases. The J call may be wrong; the DNA end is better matched by TRBJ2-7. The sequencing input was blood. The CDR3 loop is CASSLKGQEYYEQYF. CDR3 sequence (DNA): TGCGCCAGCAGCTTAAAAGGACAGGAATATTACGAGCAGTACTTC.